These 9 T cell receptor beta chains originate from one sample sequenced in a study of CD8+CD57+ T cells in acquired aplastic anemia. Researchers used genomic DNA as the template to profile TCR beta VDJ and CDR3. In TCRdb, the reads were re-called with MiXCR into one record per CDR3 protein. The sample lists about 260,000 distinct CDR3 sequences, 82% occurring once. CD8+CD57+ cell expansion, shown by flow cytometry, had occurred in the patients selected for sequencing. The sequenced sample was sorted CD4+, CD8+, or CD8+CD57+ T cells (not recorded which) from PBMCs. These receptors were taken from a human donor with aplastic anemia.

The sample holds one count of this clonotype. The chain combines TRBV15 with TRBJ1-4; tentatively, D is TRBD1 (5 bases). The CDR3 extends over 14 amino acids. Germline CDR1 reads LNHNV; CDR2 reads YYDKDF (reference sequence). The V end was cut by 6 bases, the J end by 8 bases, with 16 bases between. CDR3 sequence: CATRAGGLEEKLFF. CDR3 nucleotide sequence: TGTGCCACCAGGGCGGGGGGATTAGAAGAAAAACTGTTTTTT.

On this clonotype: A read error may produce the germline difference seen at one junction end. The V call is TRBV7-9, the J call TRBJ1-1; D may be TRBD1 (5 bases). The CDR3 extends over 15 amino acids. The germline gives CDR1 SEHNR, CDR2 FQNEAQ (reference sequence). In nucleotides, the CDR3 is TGTGCCAGCAGCTTTCATAGAAGCGGGGGGAGTGAAGATTTCTTT. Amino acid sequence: CASSFHRSGGSEDFF.

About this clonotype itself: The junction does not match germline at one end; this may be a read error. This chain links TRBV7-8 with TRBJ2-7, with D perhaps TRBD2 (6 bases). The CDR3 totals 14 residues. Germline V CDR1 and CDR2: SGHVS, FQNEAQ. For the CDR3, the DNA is TGTGCCAGCAGCTTAGTGGAGGGTACCGATACGCAGTATTTC. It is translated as CASSLVEGTDTQYF. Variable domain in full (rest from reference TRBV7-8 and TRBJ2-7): GAGVSQSPRYKVAKRGQDVALRCDPISGHVSLFWYQQALGQGPEFLTYFQNEAQLDKSGLPSDRFFAERPEGSVSTLKIQRTQQEDSAVYLCASSLVEGTDTQYFGPGTRLTVT.

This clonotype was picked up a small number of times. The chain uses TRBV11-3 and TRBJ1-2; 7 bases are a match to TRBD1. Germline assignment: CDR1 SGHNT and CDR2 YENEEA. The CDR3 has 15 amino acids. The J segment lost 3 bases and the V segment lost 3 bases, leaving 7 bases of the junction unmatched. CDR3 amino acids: CASSLTGTADYGYTF. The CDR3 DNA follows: TGTGCCAGCAGCTTGACAGGGACAGCCGACTATGGCTACACCTTC.

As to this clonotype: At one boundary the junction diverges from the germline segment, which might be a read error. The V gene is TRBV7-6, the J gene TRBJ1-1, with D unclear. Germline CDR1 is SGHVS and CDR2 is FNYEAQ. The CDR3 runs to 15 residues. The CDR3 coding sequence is TGTGCCAGCAGCTTAGCCCCCACAGATACGCAGGAAGTTTTCTTT. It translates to CASSLAPTDTQEVFF.

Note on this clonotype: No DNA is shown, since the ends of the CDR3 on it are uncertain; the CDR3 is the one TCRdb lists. The CDR3 spells CASSLARTQYFAQYF. The chain is built from TRBV7-6 and TRBJ2-5. Germline V lookup: CDR1 SGHVS, CDR2 FNYEAQ. 15 amino acids form the CDR3, both terminal residues included.

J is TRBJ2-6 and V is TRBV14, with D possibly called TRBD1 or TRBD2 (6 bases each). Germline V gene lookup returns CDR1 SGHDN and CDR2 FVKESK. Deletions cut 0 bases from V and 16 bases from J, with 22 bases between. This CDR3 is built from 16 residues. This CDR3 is CASSQDPRGVNTELTF. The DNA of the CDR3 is TGTGCCAGCAGCCAAGATCCAAGGGGGGTGAACACTGAACTGACTTTC. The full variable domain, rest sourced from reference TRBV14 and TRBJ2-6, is EAGVTQFPSHSVIEKGQTVTLRCDPISGHDNLYWYRRVMGKEIKFLLHFVKESKQDESGMPNNRFLAERTGGTYSTLKVQPAELEDSGVYFCASSQDPRGVNTELTFGAGSRLTVL.

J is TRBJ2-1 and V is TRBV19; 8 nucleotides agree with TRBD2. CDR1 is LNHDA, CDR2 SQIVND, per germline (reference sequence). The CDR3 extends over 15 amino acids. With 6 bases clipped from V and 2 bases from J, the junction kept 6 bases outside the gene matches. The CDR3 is CASRLTSGAYNEQFF. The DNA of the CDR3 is TGTGCCAGTAGACTAACTAGCGGAGCCTACAATGAGCAGTTCTTC.

CDR3 DNA: TGTGCCAGCAGCTTAGGATTCAGTCCAGATGGCTACACCTTC. It encodes CASSLGFSPDGYTF. The chain uses TRBV7-2 and TRBJ1-2, with D unclear. CDR1 and CDR2 (germline): SGHTA, FQGNSA. With 1 base removed from V and 6 bases from J, the gap between germline ends came to 12 bases. This CDR3 contains 14 residues.